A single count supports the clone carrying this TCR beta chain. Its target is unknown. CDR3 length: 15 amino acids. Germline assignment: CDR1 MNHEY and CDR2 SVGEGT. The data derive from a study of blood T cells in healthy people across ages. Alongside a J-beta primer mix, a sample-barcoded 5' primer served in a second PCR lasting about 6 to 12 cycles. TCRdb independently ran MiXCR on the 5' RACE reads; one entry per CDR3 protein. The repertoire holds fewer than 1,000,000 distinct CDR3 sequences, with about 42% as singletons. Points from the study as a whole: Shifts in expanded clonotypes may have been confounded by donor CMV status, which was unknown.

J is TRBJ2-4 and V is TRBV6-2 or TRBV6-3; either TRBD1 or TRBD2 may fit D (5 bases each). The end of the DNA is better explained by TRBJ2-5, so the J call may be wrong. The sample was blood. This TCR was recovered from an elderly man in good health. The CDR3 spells CASSSRGGASETQYF. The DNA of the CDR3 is TGTGCCAGCAGTTCCCGGGGCGGAGCTTCTGAGACCCAGTACTTC.